This TCR beta chain was identified in a study of T cells in Graves' hyperthyroidism and ophthalmopathy. Whole-study findings and limits: The majority of expanded thyroid clonotypes above 0.001 also appeared in blood.

Any patient presenting with uncontrolled infection, other autoimmune disease, pregnancy or lactation was left out. The authors obtained PBMCs from roughly 9.7 ml of fresh peripheral blood. The CDR3 is 15 amino acids. V was clipped by 6 bases and J by 0 bases, with 13 bases between them. Germline V gives CDR1 LNHDA, CDR2 SQIVND (reference sequence). The investigators amplified TCR beta CDR3 regions from RNA transcripts. The study used the HTBI primer set for a first-round RT-PCR of the TCR CDR3. From the multiplex PCR reads, TCRdb called clonotypes with MiXCR, one entry per CDR3 protein. The sample includes 500,000 to 800,000 distinct CDR3 sequences, about 14% of them seen just once. In regard to this clonotype: Its antigen is not identified.

This TCR was sampled from a woman in her forties or fifties with Graves' ophthalmopathy. The rearrangement links TRBV19 to TRBJ2-3, with D possibly being TRBD1 (6 bases). What was sequenced was blood. This CDR3 is CASRSTGKSTDTQYF. CDR3 DNA: TGTGCCAGTAGATCGACAGGAAAGAGCACAGATACGCAGTATTTT.